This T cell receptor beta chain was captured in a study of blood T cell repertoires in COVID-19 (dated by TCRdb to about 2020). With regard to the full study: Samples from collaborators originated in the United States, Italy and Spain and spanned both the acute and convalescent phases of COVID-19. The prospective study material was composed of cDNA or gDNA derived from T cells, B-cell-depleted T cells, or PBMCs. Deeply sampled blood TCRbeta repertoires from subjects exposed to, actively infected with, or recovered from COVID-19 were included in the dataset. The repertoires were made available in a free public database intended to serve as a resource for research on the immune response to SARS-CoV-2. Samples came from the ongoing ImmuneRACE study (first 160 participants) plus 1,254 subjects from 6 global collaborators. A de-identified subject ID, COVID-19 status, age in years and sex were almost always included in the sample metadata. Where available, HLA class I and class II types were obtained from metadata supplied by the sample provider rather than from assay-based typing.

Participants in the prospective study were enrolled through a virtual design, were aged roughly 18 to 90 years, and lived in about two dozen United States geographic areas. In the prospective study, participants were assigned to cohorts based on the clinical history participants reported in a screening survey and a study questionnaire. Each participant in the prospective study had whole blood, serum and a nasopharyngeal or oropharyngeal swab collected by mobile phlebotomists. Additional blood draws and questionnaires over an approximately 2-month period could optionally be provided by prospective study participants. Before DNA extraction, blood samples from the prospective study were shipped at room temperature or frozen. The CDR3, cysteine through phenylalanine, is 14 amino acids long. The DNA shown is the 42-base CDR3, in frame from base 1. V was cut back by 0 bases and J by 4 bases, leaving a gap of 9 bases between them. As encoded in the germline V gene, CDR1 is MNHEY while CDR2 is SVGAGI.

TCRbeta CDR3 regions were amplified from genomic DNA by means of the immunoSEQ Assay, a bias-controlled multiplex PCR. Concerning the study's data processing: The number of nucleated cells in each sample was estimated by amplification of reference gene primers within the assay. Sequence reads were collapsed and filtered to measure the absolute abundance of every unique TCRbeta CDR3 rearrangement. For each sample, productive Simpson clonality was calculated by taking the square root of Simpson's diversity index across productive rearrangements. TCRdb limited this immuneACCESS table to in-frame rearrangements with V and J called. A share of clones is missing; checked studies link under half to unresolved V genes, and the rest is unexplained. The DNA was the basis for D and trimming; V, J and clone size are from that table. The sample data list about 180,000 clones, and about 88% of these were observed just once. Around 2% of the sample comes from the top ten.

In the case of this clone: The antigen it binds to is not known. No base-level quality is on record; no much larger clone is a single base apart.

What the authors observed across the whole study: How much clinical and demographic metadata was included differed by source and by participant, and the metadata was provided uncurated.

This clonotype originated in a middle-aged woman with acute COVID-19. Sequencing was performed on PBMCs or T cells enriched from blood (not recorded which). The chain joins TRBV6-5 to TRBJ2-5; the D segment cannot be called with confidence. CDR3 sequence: CASSYSLGAETQYF. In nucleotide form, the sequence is TGTGCCAGCAGTTACTCCCTGGGCGCAGAGACCCAGTACTTC.